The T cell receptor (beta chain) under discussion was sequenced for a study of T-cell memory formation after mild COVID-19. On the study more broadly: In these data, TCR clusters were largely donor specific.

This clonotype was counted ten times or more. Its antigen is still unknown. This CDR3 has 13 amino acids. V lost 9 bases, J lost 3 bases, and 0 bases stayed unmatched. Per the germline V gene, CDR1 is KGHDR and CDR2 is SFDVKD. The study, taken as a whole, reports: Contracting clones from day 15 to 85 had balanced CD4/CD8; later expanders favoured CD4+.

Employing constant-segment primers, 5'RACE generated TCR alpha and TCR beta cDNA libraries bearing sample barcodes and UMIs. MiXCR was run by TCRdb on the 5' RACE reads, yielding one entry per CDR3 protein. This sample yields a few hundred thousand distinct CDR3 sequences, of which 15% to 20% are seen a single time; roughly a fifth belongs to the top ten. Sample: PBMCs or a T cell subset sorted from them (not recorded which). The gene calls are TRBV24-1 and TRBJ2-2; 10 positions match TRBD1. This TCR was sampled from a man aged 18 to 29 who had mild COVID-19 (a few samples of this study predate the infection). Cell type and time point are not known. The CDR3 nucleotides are TGTGCCACCGGGACAGGGGACACCGGGGAGCTGTTTTTT. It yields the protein CATGTGDTGELFF.